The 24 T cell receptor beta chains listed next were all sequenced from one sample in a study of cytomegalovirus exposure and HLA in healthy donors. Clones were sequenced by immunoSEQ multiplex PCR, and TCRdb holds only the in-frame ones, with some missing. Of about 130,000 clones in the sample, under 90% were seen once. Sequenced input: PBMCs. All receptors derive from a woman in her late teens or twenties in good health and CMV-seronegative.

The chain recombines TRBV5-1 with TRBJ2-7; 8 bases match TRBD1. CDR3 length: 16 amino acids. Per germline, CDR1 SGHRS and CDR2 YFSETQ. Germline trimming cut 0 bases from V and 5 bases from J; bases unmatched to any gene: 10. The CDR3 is CASSLAEAGGEDEQYF. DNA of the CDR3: TGCGCCAGCAGCTTGGCCGAGGCAGGGGGCGAGGACGAGCAGTACTTC.

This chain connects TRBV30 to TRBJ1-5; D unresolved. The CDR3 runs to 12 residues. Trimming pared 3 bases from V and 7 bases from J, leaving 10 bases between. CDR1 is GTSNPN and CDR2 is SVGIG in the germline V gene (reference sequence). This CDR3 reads CAWSPGVQPQHF. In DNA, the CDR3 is TGTGCCTGGAGCCCCGGGGTACAGCCCCAGCATTTT.

The CDR3 region is CASGLVPQGSNTEAFF. The CDR3 DNA sequence: TGTGCTAGTGGTTTGGTCCCCCAGGGGTCGAACACTGAAGCTTTCTTT. V usage is TRBV12-5 and J usage is TRBJ1-1; tentatively, D is TRBD1 (6 bases). The germline V gene encodes CDR1 LGHNT and CDR2 FRNRAP. V shed 0 bases and J shed 1 base, with 12 bases lying between them. There are 16 residues in the CDR3.

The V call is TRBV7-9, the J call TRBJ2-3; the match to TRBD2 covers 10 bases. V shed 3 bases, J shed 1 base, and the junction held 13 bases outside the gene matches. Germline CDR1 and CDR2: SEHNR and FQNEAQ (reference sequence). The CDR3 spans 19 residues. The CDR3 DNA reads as TGTGCCAGCAGCTTTCCTATGGCTAGCGGGAGTTCCGGCACAGATACGCAGTATTTT. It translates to CASSFPMASGSSGTDTQYF.

CDR3: CASSTPGRASDTQYF. Here the CDR3 DNA reads TGTGCCAGCAGCACACCCGGGAGGGCCTCAGATACGCAGTATTTT. The rearrangement joins TRBV9 to TRBJ2-3; TRBD2 matches 8 bases. The V gene end was trimmed by 4 bases and the J gene end by 4 bases; junction bases not matched to a gene: 8. This CDR3 has 15 amino acids. In germline, CDR1 is SGDLS, CDR2 YYNGEE.

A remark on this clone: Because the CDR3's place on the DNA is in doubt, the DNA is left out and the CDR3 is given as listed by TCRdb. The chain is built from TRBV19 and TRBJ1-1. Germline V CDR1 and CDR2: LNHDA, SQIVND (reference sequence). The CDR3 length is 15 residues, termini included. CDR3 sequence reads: CARIHFGEGNTEAFF.

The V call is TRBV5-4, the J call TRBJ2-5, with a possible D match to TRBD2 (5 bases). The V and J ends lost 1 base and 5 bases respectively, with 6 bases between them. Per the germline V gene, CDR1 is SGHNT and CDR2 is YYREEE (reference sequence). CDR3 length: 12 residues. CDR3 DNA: TGTGCCAGCAGCTTGACGGGGGAGACCCAGTACTTC. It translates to CASSLTGETQYF.

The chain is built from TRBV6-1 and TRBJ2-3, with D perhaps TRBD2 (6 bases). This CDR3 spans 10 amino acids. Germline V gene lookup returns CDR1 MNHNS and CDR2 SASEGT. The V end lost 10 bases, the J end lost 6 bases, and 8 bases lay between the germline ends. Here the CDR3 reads CATRGDTQYF. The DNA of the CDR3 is TGTGCCACCCGGGGGGATACGCAGTATTTT.

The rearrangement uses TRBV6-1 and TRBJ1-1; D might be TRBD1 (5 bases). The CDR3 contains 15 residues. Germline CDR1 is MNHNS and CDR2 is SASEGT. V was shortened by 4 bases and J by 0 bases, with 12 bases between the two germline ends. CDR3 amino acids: CASSAYARVNTEAFF. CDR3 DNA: TGTGCCAGCAGTGCCTACGCCAGGGTGAACACTGAAGCTTTCTTT.

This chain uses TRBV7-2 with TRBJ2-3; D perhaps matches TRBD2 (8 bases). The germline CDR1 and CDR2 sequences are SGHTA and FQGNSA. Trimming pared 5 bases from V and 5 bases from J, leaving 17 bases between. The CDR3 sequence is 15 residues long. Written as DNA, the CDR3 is TGTGCCAGCAGCACCTTAGCGGGACAGATAGATACGCAGTATTTT. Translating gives CASSTLAGQIDTQYF. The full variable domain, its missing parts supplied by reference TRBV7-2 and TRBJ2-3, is GAGVSQSPSNKVTEKGKDVELRCDPISGHTALYWYRQSLGQGLEFLIYFQGNSAPDKSGLPSDRFSAERTGGSVSTLTIQRTQQEDSAVYLCASSTLAGQIDTQYFGPGTRLTVL.

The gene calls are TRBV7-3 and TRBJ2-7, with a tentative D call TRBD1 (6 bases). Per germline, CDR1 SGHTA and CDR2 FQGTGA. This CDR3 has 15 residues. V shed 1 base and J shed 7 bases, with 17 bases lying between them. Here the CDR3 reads CASSLNQGPAWEQYF. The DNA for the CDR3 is TGTGCCAGCAGCTTAAACCAGGGGCCAGCGTGGGAGCAGTACTTC.

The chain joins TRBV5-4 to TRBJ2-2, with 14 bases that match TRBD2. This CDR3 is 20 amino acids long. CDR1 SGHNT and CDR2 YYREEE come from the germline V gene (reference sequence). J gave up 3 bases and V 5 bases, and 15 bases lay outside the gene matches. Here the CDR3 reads CASRPGLAGGRQQDTGELFF. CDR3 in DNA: TGTGCCAGCAGACCTGGACTAGCGGGAGGCCGCCAACAAGACACCGGGGAGCTGTTTTTT.

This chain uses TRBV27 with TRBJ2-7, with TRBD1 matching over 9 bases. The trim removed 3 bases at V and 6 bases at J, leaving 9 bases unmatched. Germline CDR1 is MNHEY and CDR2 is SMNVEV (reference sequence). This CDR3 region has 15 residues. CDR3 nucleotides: TGTGCCAGCAGTTTTTACGGGACAGGGTTGCCCGAGCAGTACTTC. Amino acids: CASSFYGTGLPEQYF.

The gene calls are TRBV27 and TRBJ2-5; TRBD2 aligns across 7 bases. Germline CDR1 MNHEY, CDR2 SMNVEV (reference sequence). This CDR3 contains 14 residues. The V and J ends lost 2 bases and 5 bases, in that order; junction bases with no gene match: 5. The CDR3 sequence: CASSLGGEGETQYF. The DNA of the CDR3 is TGTGCCAGCAGTTTAGGGGGGGAGGGGGAGACCCAGTACTTC.

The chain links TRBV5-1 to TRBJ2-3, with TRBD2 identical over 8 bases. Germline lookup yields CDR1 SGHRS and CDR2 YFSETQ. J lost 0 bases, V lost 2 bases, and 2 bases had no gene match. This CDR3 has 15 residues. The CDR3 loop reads CASSFGTRSTDTQYF. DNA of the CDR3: TGCGCCAGCAGCTTCGGGACTAGGAGCACAGATACGCAGTATTTT.

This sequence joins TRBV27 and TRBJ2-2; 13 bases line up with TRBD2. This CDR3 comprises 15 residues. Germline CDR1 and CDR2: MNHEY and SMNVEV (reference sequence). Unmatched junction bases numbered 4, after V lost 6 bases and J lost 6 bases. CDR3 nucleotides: TGTGCCAGCAGACATACTAGCGGGAGGGCCGGGGAGCTGTTTTTT. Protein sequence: CASRHTSGRAGELFF.

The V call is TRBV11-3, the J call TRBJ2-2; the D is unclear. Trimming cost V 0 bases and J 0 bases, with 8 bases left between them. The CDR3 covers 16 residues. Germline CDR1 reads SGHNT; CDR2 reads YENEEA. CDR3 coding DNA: TGTGCCAGCAGCTTAGAGGTAGCCACGAACACCGGGGAGCTGTTTTTT. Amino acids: CASSLEVATNTGELFF.

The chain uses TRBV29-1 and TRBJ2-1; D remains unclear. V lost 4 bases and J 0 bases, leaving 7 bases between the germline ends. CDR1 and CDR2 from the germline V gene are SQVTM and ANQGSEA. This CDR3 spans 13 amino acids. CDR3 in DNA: TGCAGCGTTGCGAAGAGCTCCTACAATGAGCAGTTCTTC. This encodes CSVAKSSYNEQFF.

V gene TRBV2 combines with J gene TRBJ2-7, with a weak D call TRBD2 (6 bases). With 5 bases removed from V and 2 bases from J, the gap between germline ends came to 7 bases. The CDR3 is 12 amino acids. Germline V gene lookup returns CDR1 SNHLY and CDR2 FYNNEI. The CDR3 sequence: CASSRLAYEQYF. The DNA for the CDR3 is TGTGCCAGCAGTCGACTAGCCTACGAGCAGTACTTC.

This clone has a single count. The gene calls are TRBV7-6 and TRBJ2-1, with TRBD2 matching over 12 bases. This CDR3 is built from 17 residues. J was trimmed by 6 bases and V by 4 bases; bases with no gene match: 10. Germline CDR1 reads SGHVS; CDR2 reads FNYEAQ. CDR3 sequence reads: CASSSLGAGLAGNEQFF. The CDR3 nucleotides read TGTGCCAGCAGCTCCCTGGGTGCGGGACTAGCGGGCAATGAGCAGTTCTTC.

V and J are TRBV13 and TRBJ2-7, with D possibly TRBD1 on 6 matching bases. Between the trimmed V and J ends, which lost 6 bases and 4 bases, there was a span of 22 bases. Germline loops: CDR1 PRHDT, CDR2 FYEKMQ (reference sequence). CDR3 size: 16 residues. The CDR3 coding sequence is TGTGCCAGCAGTCATAGGGGGTCCGGTCTGGGTTACGAGCAGTACTTC. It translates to CASSHRGSGLGYEQYF.

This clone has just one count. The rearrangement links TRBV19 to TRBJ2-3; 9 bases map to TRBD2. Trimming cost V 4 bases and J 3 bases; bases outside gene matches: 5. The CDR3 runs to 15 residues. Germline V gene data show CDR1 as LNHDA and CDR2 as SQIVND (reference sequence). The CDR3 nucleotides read TGTGCCAGTAGTAGTACTAGCGGGCATACAGATACGCAGTATTTT. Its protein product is CASSSTSGHTDTQYF.

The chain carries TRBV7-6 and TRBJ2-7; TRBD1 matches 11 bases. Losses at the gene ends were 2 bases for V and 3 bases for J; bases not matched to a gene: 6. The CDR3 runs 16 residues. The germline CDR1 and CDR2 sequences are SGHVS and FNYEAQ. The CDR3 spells CASSLSPGTGGYEQYF. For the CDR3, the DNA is TGTGCCAGCAGCTTAAGCCCCGGGACAGGGGGCTACGAGCAGTACTTC.

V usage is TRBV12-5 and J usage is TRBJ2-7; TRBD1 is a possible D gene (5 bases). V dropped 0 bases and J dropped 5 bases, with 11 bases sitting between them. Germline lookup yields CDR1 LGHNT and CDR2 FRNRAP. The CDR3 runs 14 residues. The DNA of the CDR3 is TGTGCTAGTGGTTTGGTGCCAGGGTTCCACGAGCAGTACTTC. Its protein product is CASGLVPGFHEQYF. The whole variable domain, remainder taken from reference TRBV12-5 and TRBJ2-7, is DARVTQTPRHKVTEMGQEVTMRCQPILGHNTVFWYRQTMMQGLELLAYFRNRAPLDDSGMPKDRFSAEMPDATLATLKIQPSEPRDSAVYFCASGLVPGFHEQYFGPGTRLTVT.